These 26 T cell receptor beta chains originate from one sample sequenced in a study of T cell responses to AZD1222 COVID-19 vaccine. Data came from immunoSEQ multiplex PCR; TCRdb stores just in-frame clones and leaves some out. The top ten hold roughly 13% of the sample, which has 110,000 or so clones, roughly 87% seen once. Sequencing used peripheral blood, obtained on day 0 of MenACWY control vaccination. The receptors stem from an adult in good health.

The rearrangement uses TRBV10-3 and TRBJ2-3, with TRBD2 matching 7 bases. The CDR3 covers 16 residues. Losses at the gene ends were 7 bases for V and 4 bases for J; bases not matched to a gene: 14. Looked up from germline, CDR1 is ENHRY and CDR2 is SYGVKD. The DNA for the CDR3 is TGTGCCATCACCACTCGACAGCGGGAAGAGGCAGATACGCAGTATTTT. It encodes CAITTRQREEADTQYF.

Only one count was recorded for this clone. The chain is built from TRBV10-1 and TRBJ1-1; D not certain. V was cut by 3 bases and J by 6 bases, with 5 bases left in between. The CDR3 is 11 residues long. Germline V gives CDR1 WNHNN, CDR2 SYGVQD (reference sequence). The CDR3 sequence is CASSEAAEAFF. CDR3 bases: TGCGCCAGCAGTGAAGCGGCTGAAGCTTTCTTT.

This clone was counted once. The chain is built from TRBV28 and TRBJ2-5, with TRBD2 matching over 10 bases. J gave up 5 bases and V 6 bases, and 6 bases lay outside the gene matches. This CDR3 has 14 residues. Germline V gives CDR1 MDHEN, CDR2 SYDVKM. CDR3 bases: TGTGCCAGCAGGGTAGCGGGGGGCTGGGAGACCCAGTACTTC. This encodes CASRVAGGWETQYF.

This chain uses TRBV10-3 with TRBJ2-7, with no clear D. The CDR3 is 15 amino acids. Germline loops: CDR1 ENHRY, CDR2 SYGVKD. V was shortened by 1 base and J by 1 base, with 11 bases between the two germline ends. The CDR3, as DNA: TGTGCCATCAGTGAGTTTAGTGGGTATTCCTACGAGCAGTACTTC. It translates to CAISEFSGYSYEQYF.

J is TRBJ1-1 and V is TRBV6-1, with 7 bases identical to TRBD1. Germline V lookup: CDR1 MNHNS, CDR2 SASEGT. This CDR3 region has 15 residues. Trimming removed 0 bases from V and 4 bases from J; junction bases left unmatched: 5. CDR3 residues: CASSEAGQKITEAFF. CDR3 bases: TGTGCCAGCAGTGAAGCGGGACAGAAGATCACTGAAGCTTTCTTT.

The chain employs TRBV29-1 and TRBJ1-4; D is undetermined. CDR1 and CDR2 (germline): SQVTM, ANQGSEA. This CDR3 has 13 amino acids. Trimming shortened V by 5 bases and J by 5 bases, and 12 bases separated the two germline ends. The DNA of the CDR3 is TGCAGCGTTCTGGACCTTTGGAATGAAAAACTGTTTTTT. Encoded protein: CSVLDLWNEKLFF. Based on the CDR3 plus reference TRBV29-1 and TRBJ1-4, the full variable domain is SAVISQKPSRDICQRGTSLTIQCQVDSQVTMMFWYRQQPGQSLTLIATANQGSEATYESGFVIDKFPISRPNLTFSTLTVSNMSPEDSSIYLCSVLDLWNEKLFFGSGTQLSVL.

J is TRBJ1-2 and V is TRBV7-2; no firm D call. The CDR3 is 14 residues long. Germline V gives CDR1 SGHTA, CDR2 FQGNSA. V lost 1 base, J lost 2 bases, and 8 bases lay in between. The CDR3 DNA follows: TGTGCCAGCAGCTTAGTGGGTCAGAACTATGGCTACACCTTC. Its translation: CASSLVGQNYGYTF.

J is TRBJ2-6 and V is TRBV2; a weak D match, TRBD2 (7 bases). The CDR3 spans 14 residues. The ends were cut back, 7 bases at V and 3 bases at J, with 10 bases in the middle. Germline V gene lookup returns CDR1 SNHLY and CDR2 FYNNEI. The CDR3 sequence is CASIGGRGANVLTF. The CDR3 DNA reads TGTGCCAGCATCGGGGGGCGTGGGGCCAACGTCCTGACTTTC.

This clone was counted only a few times. The V gene is TRBV5-6, the J gene TRBJ2-3, with D maybe TRBD1 (5 bases). The CDR3 has 16 residues. CDR1 is SGHDT, CDR2 YYEEEE, per germline. V shed 2 bases and J shed 0 bases, with 13 bases lying between them. The CDR3 nucleotides are TGTGCCAGCAGCTTTGCAGGGCAAGGGAGCACAGATACGCAGTATTTT. Translated, it gives CASSFAGQGSTDTQYF.

This clone was seen just once. The chain recombines TRBV27 with TRBJ1-4, with D unclear. V shed 7 bases and J shed 5 bases, with 17 bases lying between them. CDR3 length: 15 residues. Germline loops: CDR1 MNHEY, CDR2 SMNVEV (reference sequence). The CDR3 region is CASTQYLGSNEKLFF. CDR3 nucleotides: TGTGCCAGCACCCAATACTTGGGATCCAATGAAAAACTGTTTTTT.

CDR3 residues: CASSFGRGRQPQHF. The CDR3 DNA is TGTGCCAGCAGCTTCGGCAGGGGACGGCAGCCCCAGCATTTT. J is TRBJ1-5 and V is TRBV5-6, with D perhaps matching TRBD1 (6 bases). Germline loops: CDR1 SGHDT, CDR2 YYEEEE. The CDR3 has 14 amino acids. Trimming took 2 bases from V and 7 from J, leaving 13 bases between them.

The genes are TRBV28 and TRBJ1-5; D remains unclear. This CDR3 comprises 17 residues. The V end lost 5 bases, the J end lost 2 bases, and 19 bases lay between the germline ends. Germline CDR1 reads MDHEN; CDR2 reads SYDVKM. The CDR3 protein is CASSMMQGLRGNQPQHF. The CDR3 DNA sequence: TGTGCCAGCAGTATGATGCAAGGCCTGAGGGGCAATCAGCCCCAGCATTTT.

The V gene is TRBV6-5, the J gene TRBJ2-5; possible D gene TRBD2, 6 bases. CDR1 and CDR2 (germline): MNHEY, SVGAGI. The CDR3 loop spans 13 amino acids. Deletions cut 6 bases from V and 5 bases from J, with 13 bases between. CDR3 in DNA: TGTGCCAGCAGCTTGGGACTGGAGGAGACCCAGTACTTC. Amino acids: CASSLGLEETQYF.

V gene TRBV18 combines with J gene TRBJ2-7; 12 nucleotides agree with TRBD2. Looked up from germline, CDR1 is KGHSH and CDR2 is LQKENI. V shed 3 bases and J 4 bases; nucleotides not matched to a gene: 7. CDR3 length: 16 amino acids. This chain's CDR3 is CASSPRVGLAGYEQYF. The CDR3 nucleotides read TGTGCCAGCTCACCGCGGGTTGGACTAGCGGGATACGAGCAGTACTTC.

The chain recombines TRBV6-5 with TRBJ1-2; D gene uncertain. Germline-derived CDR1 and CDR2 are MNHEY and SVGAGI. The CDR3 totals 14 residues. Trimming cost V 6 bases and J 4 bases, with 15 bases left between them. DNA of the CDR3: TGTGCCAGCAGCCGATTAGGGTCTACCTATGGCTACACCTTC. It encodes CASSRLGSTYGYTF.

J is TRBJ1-4 and V is TRBV2; D possibly corresponds to TRBD1 (5 bases). V was shortened by 6 bases and J by 5 bases, with 10 bases between the two germline ends. This CDR3 has 13 amino acids. Germline CDR1 and CDR2: SNHLY and FYNNEI. CDR3 DNA sequence: TGTGCCAGCAGGACAGCTAAAAATGAAAAACTGTTTTTT. It codes for CASRTAKNEKLFF.

The CDR3 protein is CASSARGTSGSYEQYF. The CDR3 bases are TGTGCCAGCAGCGCCCGAGGGACTAGCGGGTCCTACGAGCAGTACTTC. The gene calls are TRBV9 and TRBJ2-7; 12 bases match TRBD2. V lost 3 bases, J lost 1 base, and 5 bases stayed unmatched. This CDR3 region has 16 residues. CDR1 is SGDLS and CDR2 is YYNGEE in the germline V gene.

This sequence joins TRBV11-2 and TRBJ1-5, with D maybe TRBD1 (6 bases). The CDR3 totals 14 residues. Germline V gene data show CDR1 as SGHAT and CDR2 as FQNNGV. With 6 bases removed from V and 0 bases from J, the gap between germline ends came to 9 bases. DNA of the CDR3: TGTGCCAGCAGACACAGGGTTAGCAATCAGCCCCAGCATTTT. Its protein product is CASRHRVSNQPQHF.

The chain joins TRBV9 to TRBJ2-7; tentative D call: TRBD2 (6 bases). CDR1 and CDR2 from the germline V gene are SGDLS and YYNGEE. This CDR3 region has 15 residues. Trimming cost V 2 bases and J 0 bases, with 12 bases left between them. CDR3 region: CASSVGGTDSYEQYF. CDR3 nucleotides: TGTGCCAGCAGCGTGGGCGGGACCGACTCCTACGAGCAGTACTTC.

V and J are TRBV5-6 and TRBJ1-2, with a weak D call TRBD1 (6 bases). The V gene lost 4 bases and the J gene lost 6 bases, with 13 bases spanning the gap. The CDR3 extends over 13 amino acids. Germline-derived CDR1 and CDR2 are SGHDT and YYEEEE. CDR3 nucleotide sequence: TGTGCCAGCAGCACCGACAGGCGACATGGCTACACCTTC. The encoded protein is CASSTDRRHGYTF.

The chain employs TRBV10-1 and TRBJ1-3; possibly TRBD1 for D (5 bases). CDR1 is WNHNN, CDR2 SYGVQD, per germline (reference sequence). The CDR3 is 18 amino acids. V was pared by 6 bases and J by 3 bases, with 24 bases between. For the CDR3, the DNA is TGCGCCAGCAGCCCGGGACGGTCAGATTCGGGCCTTGGAAACACCATATATTTT. Amino acids: CASSPGRSDSGLGNTIYF.

The V call is TRBV6-4, the J call TRBJ2-2; TRBD2 matches 12 bases. Germline V gives CDR1 MRHNA, CDR2 SNTAGT. The CDR3 consists of 15 residues. V shed 4 bases, J shed 5 bases, and the junction held 2 bases outside the gene matches. The CDR3 DNA reads as TGTGCCAGCAGTGTCCTAGCGGGAGGGACCGGGGAGCTGTTTTTT. This translates into CASSVLAGGTGELFF.

This clone was recorded a few times. The CDR3 region is CAWSVTDNEQFF. The CDR3 coding sequence is TGTGCCTGGAGTGTAACCGACAATGAGCAGTTCTTC. This chain joins TRBV30 and TRBJ2-1; D remains ambiguous. The CDR3 extends over 12 amino acids. Trimming left V 0 bases short and J 5 bases short, with 5 bases between. The germline gives CDR1 GTSNPN, CDR2 SVGIG (reference sequence).

With respect to this clone: This specimen includes other DNA sequences encoding the same CDR3. V is TRBV19 and J is TRBJ1-2; the D is unclear. The V end was cut by 3 bases, the J end by 2 bases, with 7 bases between. The CDR3 totals 13 residues. Germline-derived CDR1 and CDR2 are LNHDA and SQIVND (reference sequence). The chain's CDR3 is CASSISSNYGYTF. In DNA form, the CDR3 reads TGTGCCAGTAGTATTAGCAGCAACTATGGCTACACCTTC.

The rearrangement joins TRBV24-1 to TRBJ2-5; 7 nucleotides line up with TRBD1. Unmatched junction bases numbered 2, after V lost 4 bases and J lost 7 bases. This CDR3 is 12 amino acids long. From germline, CDR1 is KGHDR and CDR2 SFDVKD. In nucleotides, the CDR3 is TGTGCCACCAGTGAACAGGGGTCGACCCAGTACTTC. Translation: CATSEQGSTQYF.

The sample holds a few counts of this clone. This rearrangement joins TRBV28 to TRBJ1-1; D perhaps matches TRBD1 (5 bases). Germline V lookup: CDR1 MDHEN, CDR2 SYDVKM. Trimming took off 4 bases at V and 4 bases at J, with 10 bases between the two ends. This CDR3 has 13 amino acids. Here the CDR3 reads CASSSQVLTEAFF. CDR3 bases: TGTGCCAGCAGTTCACAGGTTCTCACTGAAGCTTTCTTT.